This T cell receptor (beta chain) was identified in a study of Graves' ophthalmopathy and Graves' hyperthyroidism. This clonotype was recorded at least ten times. Its target is not known. Scientists amplified the TCR beta CDR3 regions from RNA transcripts. The authors performed first-round RT-PCR with HTBI primers and then a second-round multiplex PCR. TCRdb passed the multiplex PCR reads through MiXCR, listing each CDR3 protein once. In the table there are 200,000 to 250,000 distinct CDR3 sequences, about 22% of which are singletons. V was pared by 0 bases and J by 5 bases, with 11 bases between. In germline, CDR1 is MNHEY, CDR2 SVGAGI. This CDR3 is 14 amino acids long. Clinical symptoms, serum thyroxine, TRAb, thyroid ultrasound and orbital computed tomography formed the basis of diagnosis. Overall study findings and caveats: Blood repertoires reportedly contained most expanded thyroid clonotypes above 0.001 frequency.

This receptor was taken from a woman between 45 and 65 years old with Graves' ophthalmopathy. J is TRBJ2-7 and V is TRBV6-5; D is perhaps TRBD1 or TRBD2 (5 bases each). Sequencing input: peripheral blood. As DNA, the CDR3 is TGTGCCAGCAGTTACTCGTTTGGGGGAAACGAGCAGTACTTC. As protein: CASSYSFGGNEQYF.